This TCR beta chain was documented in a study of OX40 agonist ivuxolimab in advanced cancers. V trimming: 3 bases; J trimming: 6 bases; junction bases outside the gene matches: 7. Per germline, CDR1 SEHNR and CDR2 FQNEAQ (reference sequence). CDR3 length: 15 amino acids. Measured with immunoSEQ multiplex PCR; TCRdb has only the in-frame clones, and not every one. The table lists around 46,000 clones, roughly 86% of them singletons. Study-wide results and caveats: Within 6 weeks, CD4+ and CD8+ blood T cells expanded clonally at 0.1 to 3.0 mg/kg.

This clone was found once. Its antigen is not known. The chain links TRBV7-9 to TRBJ2-2, with 7 bases matching TRBD2. This sequence was found in an adult with an advanced solid tumor such as melanoma, head and neck, liver or kidney cancer. The sample was CD4+ or CD8+ T cells sorted from blood, taken in a trial of the OX40 agonist ivuxolimab. CDR3 in amino acids: CASSFKGTIAGELFF. The CDR3 DNA sequence: TGTGCCAGCAGCTTTAAGGGGACTATAGCCGGGGAGCTGTTTTTT. The full variable domain, with the rest looked up from reference TRBV7-9 and TRBJ2-2, is DTGVSQNPRHKITKRGQNVTFRCDPISEHNRLYWYRQTLGQGPEFLTYFQNEAQLEKSRLLSDRFSAERPKGSFSTLEIQRTEQGDSAMYLCASSFKGTIAGELFFGEGSRLTVL.